This TCR beta chain was captured in a study of blood T cell repertoires in COVID-19. Study-level background: Nucleic acid was either cDNA or gDNA, and it came from T cells, B-cell-depleted T cells, or PBMCs.

Germline CDR1 reads SGHAT; CDR2 reads FQDESV (reference sequence). The CDR3 length is 14 residues. The V and J ends lost 3 bases and 1 base respectively, with 9 bases between them. Seattle patient enrollment occurred during active infection, with longitudinal follow-up thereafter. Original processing methods: Reference gene primer amplification gave nucleated cell count estimates. Only in-frame clones appear in the TCRdb table, and some are missing; sequencing was by immunoSEQ multiplex PCR. V and J calls and clone size are given by that table; D and trimming were obtained from the DNA. This table has 210,000 or so clones, approximately 90% appearing once.

This receptor was taken from a man younger than 40 with COVID-19, enrolled during active disease. The sequenced material came from peripheral blood. The rearrangement uses TRBV11-1 and TRBJ1-1; a weak D match, TRBD1 (6 bases). Here the CDR3 DNA reads TGTGCCAGCAGCTTCCTGACAGGGAACACTGAAGCTTTCTTT. Residues: CASSFLTGNTEAFF.